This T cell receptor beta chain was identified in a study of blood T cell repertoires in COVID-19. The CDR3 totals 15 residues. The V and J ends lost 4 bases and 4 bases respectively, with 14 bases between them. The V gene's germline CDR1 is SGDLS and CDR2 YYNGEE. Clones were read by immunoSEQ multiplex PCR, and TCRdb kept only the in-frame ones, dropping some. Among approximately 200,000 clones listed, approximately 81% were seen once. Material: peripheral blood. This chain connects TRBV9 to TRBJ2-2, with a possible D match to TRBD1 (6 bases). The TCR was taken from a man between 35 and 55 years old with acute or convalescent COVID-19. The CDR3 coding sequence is TGTGCCAGCAGCTTAAGGGGGACACCCACCGGGGAGCTGTTTTTT. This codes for CASSLRGTPTGELFF.